These 2 T cell receptor beta chains were sequenced from one sample in a study of T cell responses to AZD1222 COVID-19 vaccine. TCRdb's copy holds only in-frame clones and misses some; the assay was immunoSEQ multiplex PCR. The sample has over 120,000 clones; roughly 90% are singletons. The sequenced sample was peripheral blood, obtained on day 0 of AZD1222 vaccination. Every receptor here comes from an adult in good health.

The chain joins TRBV5-1 to TRBJ2-2; D is unclear. Germline V gene lookup returns CDR1 SGHRS and CDR2 YFSETQ. V lost 6 bases and J 1 base, leaving 10 bases between the germline ends. This CDR3 region has 14 residues. CDR3 DNA sequence: TGCGCCAGCAAGAAAATTCAGAACACCGGGGAGCTGTTTTTT. Amino acid sequence: CASKKIQNTGELFF.

The V gene is TRBV19, the J gene TRBJ1-2, with D possibly being TRBD1 (6 bases). Trimming removed 3 bases at V and 0 bases at J, with 14 bases between. This CDR3 is 16 amino acids long. The germline V gene encodes CDR1 LNHDA and CDR2 SQIVND (reference sequence). The CDR3: CASSITGAGPNYGYTF. CDR3 DNA: TGTGCCAGTAGTATCACGGGGGCAGGACCTAACTATGGCTACACCTTC.